This TCR beta chain was recorded in a study of blood T cell repertoires in COVID-19 (TCRdb year 2020). As for the study more broadly: The collaborator samples originated in the United States, Italy and Spain and spanned the acute and convalescent phases of COVID-19. The material from the prospective study consisted of cDNA or gDNA derived from T cells, B-cell-depleted T cells, or PBMCs. Deeply sampled blood TCRbeta repertoires from subjects exposed to, actively infected with, or recovered from COVID-19 were included in the dataset. The repertoires were made available in a free public database intended to serve as a resource for research on the immune response to SARS-CoV-2. Samples came from the ongoing ImmuneRACE study (first 160 participants) plus 1,254 subjects from 6 global collaborators. A de-identified subject ID, COVID-19 status, age in years and sex were almost always included in the sample metadata. Where available, HLA class I and class II types were taken from metadata supplied by the sample provider and were not determined by assay-based typing.

The collaborating institutions used their own protocols to collect whole blood in K2EDTA tubes. For TCRbeta analysis, collaborator samples were shipped as frozen whole blood, as isolated PBMCs, or as DNA extracted from either sample type. What the research found in general, with its limitations: The quantity of clinical and demographic metadata differed by source and by participant and was supplied without curation.

The immunoSEQ Assay, a bias-controlled multiplex PCR, was used to amplify TCRbeta CDR3 regions from genomic DNA. Per the authors' processing: Nucleated cell counts per sample were estimated from amplification of reference gene primers within the assay. To quantify the absolute abundance of each unique TCRbeta CDR3 rearrangement, sequence reads were collapsed and filtered. For each sample, productive Simpson clonality was calculated by taking the square root of Simpson's diversity index across productive rearrangements. The table was pulled from immuneACCESS by TCRdb, which kept in-frame rearrangements only. Such tables lose some clones; where checked, under half of the loss comes from unresolved V genes, and the rest has no known cause. D and trimming come from the DNA, and the V and J calls and clone size come from that table. The sample data list 260,000 or so clones, and nearly 85% of these were observed just once. Of the sample, 8% to 9.5% is held by the ten largest clones.

Of note for this clone: What this receptor recognizes is not known. The sample holds no much larger clone one base away, and base qualities are not on file.

The source is a human donor in a cohort sampled during active COVID-19. Sequencing input: peripheral blood.

The base sequence is TGTGCCAGCAGGACTTTAAGGGGGCTTGGGACAGATACGCAGTATTTT. This encodes CASRTLRGLGTDTQYF. The rearrangement joined TRBV7-9 to TRBJ2-3, with 7 junctional bases fitting TRBD1. Reading the germline V gene (reference sequence) gives CDR1 SEHNR and CDR2 FQNEAQ. At the junction V is shortened by 6 bases and J by 3 bases; bases outside the gene matches: 12. Including cysteine and phenylalanine, the CDR3 has 16 amino acids. Solely the CDR3 DNA is kept, with 48 bases framed from the first base.